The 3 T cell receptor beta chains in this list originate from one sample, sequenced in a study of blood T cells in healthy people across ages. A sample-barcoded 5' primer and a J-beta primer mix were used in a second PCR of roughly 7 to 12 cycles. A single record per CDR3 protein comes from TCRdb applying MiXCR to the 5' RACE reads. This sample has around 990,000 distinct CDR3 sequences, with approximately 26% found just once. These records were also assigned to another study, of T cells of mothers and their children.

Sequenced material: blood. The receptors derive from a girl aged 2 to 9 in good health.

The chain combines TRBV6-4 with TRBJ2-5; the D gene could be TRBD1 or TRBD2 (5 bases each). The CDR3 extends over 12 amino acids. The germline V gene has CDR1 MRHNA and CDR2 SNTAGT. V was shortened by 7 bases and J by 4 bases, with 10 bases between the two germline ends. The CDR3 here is CASKGTAETQYF. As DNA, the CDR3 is TGTGCCAGCAAAGGGACCGCAGAGACCCAGTACTTC.

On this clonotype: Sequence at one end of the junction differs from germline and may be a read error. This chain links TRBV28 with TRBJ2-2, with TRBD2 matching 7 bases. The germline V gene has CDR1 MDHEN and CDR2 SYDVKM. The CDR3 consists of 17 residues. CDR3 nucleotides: TGTGCCGGCAGTTTTGGGTCACTAGCGCCGAACACCGGGGAGCTGTTTTTT. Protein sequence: CAGSFGSLAPNTGELFF.

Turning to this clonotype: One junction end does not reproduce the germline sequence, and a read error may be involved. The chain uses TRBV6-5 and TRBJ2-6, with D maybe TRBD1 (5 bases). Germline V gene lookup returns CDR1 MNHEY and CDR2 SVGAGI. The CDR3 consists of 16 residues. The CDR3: CASSVLTPSGADVLTF. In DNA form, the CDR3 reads TGTGCCAGCAGTGTACTAACCCCCTCTGGGGCCGACGTCCTGACTTTC.